These 24 T cell receptor beta chains came from one sample sequenced in a study of early T cells in non-severe SARS-CoV-2 infection. TCRdb recomputed calls from the 5' RACE reads with MiXCR, one row per CDR3 protein. The table shows approximately 64,000 distinct CDR3 sequences, with less than 20% occurring only once. The sample consisted of whole blood, taken at baseline. The receptors were gathered from an adult who was a healthcare worker with PCR-confirmed SARS-CoV-2 infection or an uninfected control (not recorded which).

This clonotype was picked up many times. This chain joins TRBV7-9 and TRBJ1-6; TRBD1 agrees at 9 bases. The CDR3 spans 16 residues. The J segment lost 7 bases and the V segment lost 5 bases, leaving 9 bases of the junction unmatched. CDR1 is SEHNR, CDR2 FQNEAQ, per germline (reference sequence). CDR3 DNA sequence: TGTGCCAGCAGCCTTAAAACCGGGACAGGGAATTCACCCCTCCACTTT. Amino acids: CASSLKTGTGNSPLHF.

This clonotype has only a few counts. The chain combines TRBV5-5 with TRBJ2-7; D is unresolved. The germline V gene encodes CDR1 SGHKS and CDR2 YYEKEE (reference sequence). The CDR3 is 12 residues long. V lost 7 bases, J lost 0 bases, and 8 bases lay in between. CDR3 amino acids: CASLLSSYEQYF. The CDR3 coding sequence is TGTGCCAGCCTTTTGAGCTCCTACGAGCAGTACTTC. Based on the CDR3 plus reference TRBV5-5 and TRBJ2-7, the full variable domain is DAGVTQSPTHLIKTRGQQVTLRCSPISGHKSVSWYQQVLGQGPQFIFQYYEKEERGRGNFPDRFSARQFPNYSSELNVNALLLGDSALYLCASLLSSYEQYFGPGTRLTVT.

The chain combines TRBV7-8 with TRBJ2-1; 14 positions agree with TRBD2. The germline V gene has CDR1 SGHVS and CDR2 FQNEAQ. The V segment lost 1 base and the J segment 7 bases; nucleotides outside the gene matches: 3. CDR3 length: 16 residues. CDR3 in DNA: TGTGCCAGCAGCTTAGTCGGGACTAGCGGGAGAAATGAGCAGTTCTTC. It encodes CASSLVGTSGRNEQFF.

This clonotype was detected only a few times. The chain links TRBV27 to TRBJ2-3, with D possibly being TRBD1 or TRBD2 (6 bases each). The germline V gene encodes CDR1 MNHEY and CDR2 SMNVEV (reference sequence). The CDR3 is 16 amino acids. V lost 7 bases to trimming and J lost 4 bases, with 21 bases between them. The CDR3 loop reads CASNSWGAGRADTQYF. DNA of the CDR3: TGTGCCAGCAACTCCTGGGGGGCGGGACGGGCAGATACGCAGTATTTT.

This clonotype was detected a few times. This chain uses TRBV27 with TRBJ2-5; D perhaps matches TRBD2 (6 bases). Between the trimmed V and J ends, which lost 2 bases and 2 bases, there was a span of 9 bases. Germline-derived CDR1 and CDR2 are MNHEY and SMNVEV (reference sequence). The CDR3 has 14 amino acids. CDR3 bases: TGTGCCAGCAGTTTACAGGAGGGGCAAGAGACCCAGTACTTC. This codes for CASSLQEGQETQYF.

As for this clonotype: One junction end disagrees with the germline gene, perhaps due to a read error. The chain carries TRBV6-2 or TRBV6-3 and TRBJ2-7, with 7 bases identical to TRBD1. There are 14 residues in the CDR3. Germline loops: CDR1 MNHEY, CDR2 SVGEGT. The CDR3 coding sequence is TGTGCCAGCAGCCCGACAGGGTACTCCTACAAGCAGTACTTC. Protein sequence: CASSPTGYSYKQYF.

This clonotype was counted only a few times. V usage is TRBV4-2 and J usage is TRBJ2-7; D is possibly TRBD2 (6 bases). Germline assignment: CDR1 LGHNA and CDR2 YNFKEQ. Trimming took off 3 bases at V and 2 bases at J, with 14 bases between the two ends. The length of the CDR3 is 15 residues. DNA for the CDR3: TGTGCCAGCAGCCAGGCCGGAGGGCCCACCTACGAGCAGTACTTC. Protein product: CASSQAGGPTYEQYF.

The chain combines TRBV29-1 with TRBJ2-3; D may match TRBD1 or TRBD2 (5 bases each). Trimming pared 8 bases from V and 6 bases from J, leaving 18 bases between. This CDR3 is built from 13 residues. Germline V gene lookup returns CDR1 SQVTM and CDR2 ANQGSEA. The CDR3 region has the DNA TGCAGCACCCGGGGAATTGCAGGGGATACGCAGTATTTT. This translates into CSTRGIAGDTQYF.

The V call is TRBV12-3 or TRBV12-4, the J call TRBJ1-3, with D possibly being TRBD1 (5 bases). Trimming took 7 bases from V and 0 from J, leaving 13 bases between them. The CDR3 totals 15 residues. CDR3 nucleotide sequence: TGTGCCAGCACCCCCGGGGGGTTCTCTGGAAACACCATATATTTT. This translates into CASTPGGFSGNTIYF.

This clonotype appeared a few times. J is TRBJ1-2 and V is TRBV5-1, with 7 positions matching TRBD1. The J segment lost 6 bases and the V segment lost 0 bases, leaving 5 bases of the junction unmatched. CDR3 length: 14 residues. CDR1 is SGHRS, CDR2 YFSETQ, per germline. CDR3 in DNA: TGCGCCAGCAGCTTGGCCGGTACAGGGGATGGCTACACCTTC. Its translation: CASSLAGTGDGYTF. The full variable domain, with the rest looked up from reference TRBV5-1 and TRBJ1-2, is KAGVTQTPRYLIKTRGQQVTLSCSPISGHRSVSWYQQTPGQGLQFLFEYFSETQRNKGNFPGRFSGRQFSNSRSEMNVSTLELGDSALYLCASSLAGTGDGYTFGSGTRLTVV.

A few counts support this clonotype. The J gene is TRBJ2-7, the V gene TRBV5-1; 7 bases are a match to TRBD1. V lost 0 bases to trimming and J lost 4 bases; unmatched junction nucleotides: 7. This CDR3 comprises 15 residues. Germline loops: CDR1 SGHRS, CDR2 YFSETQ. CDR3: CASSLAVGGLYEQYF. The CDR3 bases are TGCGCCAGCAGCTTGGCGGTAGGGGGCCTGTACGAGCAGTACTTC.

This clonotype was detected a few times. The V and J genes are TRBV6-5 and TRBJ1-1; D gene ambiguous. The germline V and J ends were trimmed by 5 bases and 0 bases, with 13 bases remaining between them. CDR1 and CDR2 from the germline V gene are MNHEY and SVGAGI. CDR3 length equals 15 residues. CDR3 coding DNA: TGTGCCAGCAGTGGGCTAACAGCCCTGAACACTGAAGCTTTCTTT. Protein: CASSGLTALNTEAFF.

This clonotype was detected a few times. The J gene is TRBJ2-3, the V gene TRBV7-7, with D uncertain. Germline-derived CDR1 and CDR2 are SSHAT and FNYEAQ (reference sequence). This CDR3 has 13 residues. V lost 5 bases to trimming and J lost 4 bases, with 10 bases between them. This CDR3 is CASSNSIADTQYF. In nucleotides, the CDR3 is TGTGCCAGCAGCAATTCAATCGCAGATACGCAGTATTTT. Based on the CDR3 plus reference TRBV7-7 and TRBJ2-3, the full variable domain is GAGVSQSPRYKVTKRGQDVTLRCDPISSHATLYWYQQALGQGPEFLTYFNYEAQPDKSGLPSDRFSAERPEGSISTLTIQRTEQRDSAMYRCASSNSIADTQYFGPGTRLTVL.

The V call is TRBV18, the J call TRBJ1-6; D possibly corresponds to TRBD1 (6 bases). CDR1 is KGHSH, CDR2 LQKENI, per germline. The CDR3 contains 15 residues. V dropped 3 bases and J dropped 8 bases, with 14 bases sitting between them. CDR3 loop: CASSPIAGVDSPLHF. The CDR3 DNA reads TGTGCCAGCTCACCGATCGCAGGGGTGGATTCACCCCTCCACTTT. The complete variable domain, with remaining parts taken from reference TRBV18 and TRBJ1-6, reads NAGVMQNPRHLVRRRGQEARLRCSPMKGHSHVYWYRQLPEEGLKFMVYLQKENIIDESGMPKERFSAEFPKEGPSILRIQQVVRGDSAAYFCASSPIAGVDSPLHFGNGTRLTVT.

In this sample, this clonotype turned up a few times. The J gene is TRBJ1-2, the V gene TRBV18; perhaps TRBD1 as D (5 bases). Germline V gives CDR1 KGHSH, CDR2 LQKENI. Trimming removed 4 bases from V and 8 bases from J, with 11 bases in between. The CDR3 is made up of 12 amino acids. CDR3: CASSRQTEGYTF. CDR3 sequence (DNA): TGTGCCAGCTCACGACAGACAGAAGGCTACACCTTC.

The sample holds many counts of this clonotype. The gene calls are TRBV2 and TRBJ2-7; TRBD1 aligns across 9 bases. Germline CDR1 and CDR2: SNHLY and FYNNEI. J lost 4 bases, V lost 5 bases, and 6 bases had no gene match. This CDR3 has 14 residues. CDR3 nucleotide sequence: TGTGCCAGCAGTATCTCCGGGACAGGGTACGAGCAGTACTTC. This codes for CASSISGTGYEQYF.

V and J are TRBV7-9 and TRBJ1-6, with D maybe TRBD1 (6 bases). Trimming removed 4 bases from V and 10 bases from J, with 14 bases in between. Germline values: CDR1 SEHNR, CDR2 FQNEAQ (reference sequence). This CDR3 is 14 amino acids long. The CDR3 bases are TGTGCCAGCAGCTCGCCAGGGGTTGGATCACCCCTCCACTTT. Amino acid sequence: CASSSPGVGSPLHF.

Points on this clonotype: The junction and the germline gene differ at one end; a read error may be behind it. The chain combines TRBV20-1 with TRBJ2-7; D is uncertain. In germline, CDR1 is DFQATT, CDR2 SNEGSKA (reference sequence). This CDR3 region has 12 residues. CDR3: CSANTVSSEQYF. As DNA, the CDR3 is TGCAGTGCTAATACAGTTTCCTCCGAGCAGTACTTC.

This clonotype was counted at least ten times. The chain combines TRBV10-3 with TRBJ2-3, with 7 bases lining up with TRBD2. V shed 7 bases and J 4 bases; nucleotides not matched to a gene: 5. This CDR3 region has 13 residues. The germline CDR1 and CDR2 sequences are ENHRY and SYGVKD. CDR3 nucleotide sequence: TGTGCCATCATGGCGGGAGACTCAGATACGCAGTATTTT. Its translation is CAIMAGDSDTQYF.

The chain uses TRBV11-2 and TRBJ2-7, with unresolved D. Trimming shortened V by 0 bases and J by 2 bases, and 11 bases separated the two germline ends. The CDR3 spans 15 residues. Germline loops: CDR1 SGHAT, CDR2 FQNNGV. The CDR3, as DNA: TGTGCCAGCAGCTTAGATCTCGGCCTAACCTACGAGCAGTACTTC. Its translation is CASSLDLGLTYEQYF.

This clonotype was detected only a few times. The chain joins TRBV20-1 to TRBJ1-5; D uncertain. Germline V CDR1 and CDR2: DFQATT, SNEGSKA (reference sequence). CDR3 length: 14 residues. The V end lost 0 bases, the J end lost 4 bases, and 10 bases lay between the germline ends. In nucleotides, the CDR3 is TGCAGTGCTAGAGATGTATCAGCTAATCAGCCCCAGCATTTT. Translating gives CSARDVSANQPQHF.

This clonotype has at least ten counts. The chain employs TRBV7-2 and TRBJ2-3; the D is unclear. The CDR3 is 15 residues long. In germline, CDR1 is SGHTA, CDR2 FQGNSA. Trimming shortened V by 3 bases and J by 0 bases, and 10 bases separated the two germline ends. This CDR3 is CASSFSTHSTDTQYF. Written as DNA, the CDR3 is TGTGCCAGCAGCTTTTCTACCCATAGCACAGATACGCAGTATTTT.

The gene calls are TRBV6-1 and TRBJ2-1; maybe TRBD1 (7 bases). The V gene lost 7 bases and the J gene lost 4 bases, with 8 bases spanning the gap. The CDR3 contains 12 residues. Germline V gene data show CDR1 as MNHNS and CDR2 as SASEGT. CDR3 bases: TGTGCCAGCACAGGGGGGTACAATGAGCAGTTCTTC. Amino acid sequence: CASTGGYNEQFF.

The chain joins TRBV5-1 to TRBJ1-1, with D maybe TRBD1 (5 bases). The germline gives CDR1 SGHRS, CDR2 YFSETQ. This CDR3 contains 15 residues. Trimming cost V 3 bases and J 6 bases, with 18 bases left between them. CDR3 residues: CASSWDLQRVAEAFF. The CDR3 DNA follows: TGCGCCAGCAGCTGGGACTTACAGAGGGTGGCTGAAGCTTTCTTT.